This T cell receptor beta chain is drawn from a study of blood T cell repertoires in COVID-19. Germline loops: CDR1 LNHDA, CDR2 SQIVND (reference sequence). The CDR3 extends over 12 amino acids. Trimming pared 11 bases from V and 7 bases from J, leaving 15 bases between. Libraries were prepared by immunoSEQ multiplex PCR; TCRdb keeps only in-frame clonotypes and omits some of them. The table has around 390,000 clones, approximately 87% seen once. The sequenced sample was PBMCs or T cells enriched from blood (not recorded which). This receptor was obtained from a woman in her forties or fifties who had recovered from COVID-19. V and J are TRBV19 and TRBJ1-5; TRBD1 is a possible D gene (5 bases). This CDR3 is CAAAPGGQPQHF. The CDR3 region has the DNA TGTGCCGCGGCACCTGGGGGGCAGCCCCAGCATTTT.